The TCR beta chain under discussion was sequenced for a study of OX40 agonist ivuxolimab in advanced cancers. Turning to this clone: Other DNA variants within this sample encode the same CDR3.

Here immunoSEQ multiplex PCR was the method, and the copy in TCRdb shows in-frame clones only, minus some. The sample has approximately 67,000 clones; around nine tenths are singletons. Per the germline V gene, CDR1 is SGHTA and CDR2 is FQGNSA. Trimming removed 5 bases at V and 3 bases at J, with 8 bases between. The CDR3 is 12 amino acids. This chain uses TRBV7-2 with TRBJ2-7; D not certain. Sequencing was performed on CD4+ or CD8+ T cells sorted from blood, taken in a trial of the OX40 agonist ivuxolimab. The origin of this receptor is an adult with an advanced solid tumor such as melanoma, head and neck, liver or kidney cancer. CDR3 DNA: TGTGCCAGCAGCCCTACCGGCTACGAGCAGTACTTC. Translating gives CASSPTGYEQYF.